This T cell receptor beta chain emerged from a study of CD8 T cells in Susac syndrome. The authors reverse transcribed roughly 0.5 to 1 ug RNA with random hexamers. Multiplex immunoSEQ PCR targeted 54 Vbeta and 13 Jbeta TCR beta segments. TCRdb recomputed calls from the immunoSEQ multiplex PCR reads with MiXCR, one row per CDR3 protein. Among about 200,000 distinct CDR3 sequences listed, over 85% were seen once. TCR beta sequences were obtained from blood CD8+ and CD4+ T cells. V was trimmed by 1 base and J by 2 bases, leaving 11 bases between them. Germline loops: CDR1 MGHDK, CDR2 SYGVNS. The CDR3 sequence is 15 residues long.

The sequenced sample was CD4+ T cells from PBMCs. The receptor was derived from a human donor in good health. This chain connects TRBV25-1 to TRBJ1-2, with D perhaps TRBD1 (5 bases). The CDR3 spells CASSEWGLGNYGYTF. The CDR3 DNA reads as TGTGCCAGCAGTGAATGGGGACTGGGAAACTATGGCTACACCTTC.